Sequencing of this T cell receptor beta chain was carried out in a study of early T cells in non-severe SARS-CoV-2 infection (dated by TCRdb to the early 2020s). Context from the whole study: Because TCR sequencing was done on bulk RNA from unsorted whole blood, the alpha and beta chains could not be paired.

Libraries were built with 5' RACE. TCRdb lists the instrument as NextSeq 500. Unique molecular identifiers were attached to individual cDNA molecules in the TCR library protocol so that sequencing error and PCR bias could be corrected. TCR alpha and beta chains were both sequenced, and the abundances of alpha and beta sequences in each sample were closely correlated with each other. As for the authors' bioinformatics: V gene, J gene and CDR3 annotation of TCR sequences was performed with Decombinator V4. Expanded TCRs were defined as changing significantly between any two time points under a Poisson model with p below 0.0001. TCR abundances were normalised to the total number of TCRs sequenced in each sample and reported as counts per million. MAIT TCRs were defined by TRAV1-2 paired with TRAJ12, TRAJ20 or TRAJ33, and iNKT TCRs by TRAV10 paired with TRAJ18. A search of VDJdb, accessed on 1 November 2021, was run for TCRs annotated to CMV, EBV and SARS-CoV-2, with TCRs annotated for multiple antigens excluded. The public reads were run again by TCRdb, first through fastp at Q25 and then through MiXCR, and only productive beta chains were kept. When rows share a CDR3 protein, they turn into one entry using the most common DNA and genes. TCRdb's processing, not the authors', yielded these V and J calls. This sample comprises tens of thousands of distinct CDR3 sequences, roughly an eighth of them detected only once. The ten largest clones add up to 1.4% of the sample.

The table lists this clonotype with many counts. This clone's antigen is unknown. No clone much larger than this one lies a single base away; base qualities are absent. This was a case-control study nested in a cohort of healthcare workers in London, UK, who had nasopharyngeal swab PCR tests and blood samples taken every week. Healthcare workers were enrolled in the week of the UK lockdown, from 23 to 31 March 2020, and were followed every week for up to roughly 16 weeks. Between the V and J ends, shortened by 3 bases and 6 bases respectively, the junction contains 8 bases. The CDR3 goes from the cysteine to the phenylalanine over 12 residues. The entry retains the CDR3 DNA only, 36 bases that are in frame from base 1. On the study overall, not on this receptor specifically: VDJdb matching was skewed toward anti-spike CD8 responses and likely underestimated virus-specific expansions by missing private and CD4 specificities.

The receptor chain draws on TRBV12-3 or TRBV12-4 and TRBJ1-1, with the identity of the D gene unclear. Material for sequencing was whole blood. The sequence derives from an adult who was a healthcare worker with PCR-confirmed SARS-CoV-2 infection or an uninfected control (not recorded which). CDR3 region: CASSFSAAEAFF. The DNA is as follows: TGTGCCAGCAGTTTTTCGGCAGCTGAAGCTTTCTTT.